This T cell receptor beta chain was obtained from a study of blood T cell repertoires in COVID-19. TCRdb keeps only in-frame clones here, not all; method: immunoSEQ multiplex PCR. The sample has some 300,000 clones; around four fifths are singletons. In this sample, this clone turned up many times. CDR1 and CDR2 (germline): SGHAT, FQDESV (reference sequence). There are 16 residues in the CDR3. Trimming removed 5 bases at V and 0 bases at J, with 13 bases between. V is TRBV11-1 and J is TRBJ2-2; D is unclear. The source material was peripheral blood. The source of this sequence is a woman between 50 and 59 years old with active or convalescent COVID-19. The CDR3, as DNA: TGTGCCAGCAGCCGTTCCGTCCAGGCGAACACCGGGGAGCTGTTTTTT. Encoded protein: CASSRSVQANTGELFF.